These 12 T cell receptor beta chains came from one sample sequenced in a study of neurological immune-mediated disorders. Stated time point: technical triplicate 3. TCRdb re-called the 5' RACE reads through MiXCR, storing one row per CDR3 protein. The table has around 30,000 distinct CDR3 sequences, about 15% seen once. Material for sequencing was CD4+ T cells from blood. The source of these receptors is a female donor with HTLV-1-associated myelopathy (HAM/TSP).

This clonotype was seen repeatedly, ten times or more. The chain employs TRBV5-1 and TRBJ2-1; D is perhaps TRBD1 or TRBD2 (5 bases each). V dropped 0 bases and J dropped 8 bases, with 15 bases sitting between them. The CDR3 contains 15 residues. Looked up from germline, CDR1 is SGHRS and CDR2 is YFSETQ. The CDR3 loop reads CASSLVDPREHEQFF. CDR3 nucleotide sequence: TGCGCCAGCAGCTTGGTCGACCCCAGGGAGCATGAGCAGTTCTTC.

This clonotype has at least ten counts. This sequence joins TRBV15 and TRBJ2-5, with a weak D call TRBD1 (6 bases). CDR1 is LNHNV and CDR2 is YYDKDF in the germline V gene (reference sequence). With 2 bases removed from V and 5 bases from J, the gap between germline ends came to 15 bases. The CDR3 covers 15 residues. CDR3 sequence reads: CATSRNGQGYETQYF. The CDR3 DNA follows: TGTGCCACCAGCAGAAATGGGCAGGGGTACGAGACCCAGTACTTC.

This clonotype has more than one count but fewer than ten. This chain connects TRBV30 to TRBJ2-6, with a possible D match to TRBD2 (7 bases). The germline V and J ends were trimmed by 3 bases and 2 bases, with 11 bases remaining between them. The CDR3 contains 15 residues. Germline CDR1 and CDR2: GTSNPN and SVGIG (reference sequence). CDR3 protein: CAWRGGDTGANVLTF. The CDR3 DNA sequence: TGTGCCTGGAGGGGGGGGGACACTGGGGCCAACGTCCTGACTTTC.

This clonotype was picked up a small number of times. This rearrangement joins TRBV7-9 to TRBJ2-3, with TRBD2 matching 9 bases. In germline, CDR1 is SEHNR, CDR2 FQNEAQ (reference sequence). The CDR3 covers 16 residues. J gave up 3 bases and V 0 bases, and 4 bases lay outside the gene matches. The CDR3 region is CASSLAALAGTDTQYF. CDR3 nucleotide sequence: TGTGCCAGCAGCTTAGCTGCCCTAGCGGGAACAGATACGCAGTATTTT.

This clonotype was seen repeatedly, ten times or more. The chain links TRBV20-1 to TRBJ2-7, with a tentative D call TRBD1 (6 bases). The CDR3 runs 16 residues. Germline V gives CDR1 DFQATT, CDR2 SNEGSKA (reference sequence). Trimming shortened V by 5 bases and J by 3 bases, and 23 bases separated the two germline ends. DNA of the CDR3: TGCAGTGCTTCCCCGGGACACGCAGGAAACTACTACGAGCAGTACTTC. Its translation: CSASPGHAGNYYEQYF.

This clonotype was counted many times. The chain combines TRBV20-1 with TRBJ2-4; 7 bases match TRBD1. This CDR3 spans 15 amino acids. The ends lost 5 bases at V and 0 bases at J; junction bases unmatched: 7. The V gene's germline CDR1 is DFQATT and CDR2 SNEGSKA (reference sequence). The CDR3 DNA follows: TGCAGTGCTGGAAGACAGGGCCTAGCCAAAAACATTCAGTACTTC. It yields the protein CSAGRQGLAKNIQYF.

CDR3 coding DNA: TGTGCCATCAGCAGTCTAGCGGGGGCTGATACGCAGTATTTT. Protein sequence: CAISSLAGADTQYF. This chain uses TRBV10-3 with TRBJ2-3; 10 bases are a match to TRBD2. This CDR3 spans 14 amino acids. The V gene's germline CDR1 is ENHRY and CDR2 SYGVKD. The J segment lost 6 bases and the V segment lost 6 bases, leaving 6 bases of the junction unmatched.

This clonotype was recorded many times. The chain recombines TRBV20-1 with TRBJ1-5; 7 bases align to TRBD1. CDR1 is DFQATT and CDR2 is SNEGSKA in the germline V gene (reference sequence). Trimming at V came to 6 bases and at J to 0 bases, leaving 11 bases not matched to a gene. The CDR3 runs to 16 residues. The chain's CDR3 is CSATGQIKLSNQPQHF. CDR3 sequence (DNA): TGCAGTGCAACGGGACAGATAAAACTTAGCAATCAGCCCCAGCATTTT.

This clonotype was detected ten times or more. The chain has TRBV28 and TRBJ2-5; TRBD2 agrees at 9 bases. The CDR3 extends over 14 amino acids. Looked up from germline, CDR1 is MDHEN and CDR2 is SYDVKM. After removal of 1 base from V and 5 bases from J, the junction contained 2 bases not matched to a gene. The CDR3: CASSLSGTSETQYF. The CDR3 DNA reads as TGTGCCAGCAGTTTATCGGGGACTAGCGAGACCCAGTACTTC.

At least ten counts were recorded for this clonotype. The genes are TRBV7-8 and TRBJ1-4, with D perhaps matching TRBD1 (5 bases). The CDR3 is made up of 13 amino acids. Germline V gives CDR1 SGHVS, CDR2 FQNEAQ. V gave up 5 bases and J gave up 7 bases, with 11 bases separating them. The CDR3 is CASSGQGGEKLFF. The CDR3 DNA follows: TGTGCCAGCAGCGGTCAGGGCGGTGAAAAACTGTTTTTT.

This clonotype has at least ten counts. The V gene is TRBV21-1, the J gene TRBJ2-3; the table's D call, TRBD1, was not checked against the DNA. TRBV21-1 represents a pseudogene. CDR3 size: 16 residues. CDR3 amino acids: CASSNTGTGGSDTQYF. DNA of the CDR3: TGTGCCAGCAGCAACACCGGGACAGGGGGCTCAGATACGCAGTATTTT.

This clonotype showed up many times. CDR3 DNA sequence: TGTGCCAGCAGCAGGGACAGGGGGCAGCCCCAGCATTTT. Its translation: CASSRDRGQPQHF. V is TRBV7-2 and J is TRBJ1-5, with TRBD1 matching 11 bases. CDR1 SGHTA and CDR2 FQGNSA come from the germline V gene. The V gene end was trimmed by 5 bases and the J gene end by 7 bases; junction bases not matched to a gene: 1. The CDR3 is 13 amino acids.